The 30 T cell receptor beta chains given below trace back to one sample, sequenced in a study of regulatory T cells in long-lasting Graves disease (dated by TCRdb to the early 2020s). The library was generated by multiplex PCR. Sequencing instrument: Illumina HiSeq 4000. TCR beta libraries were built with iRepertoire HTBI primers and Arm-PCR amplification of CDR3 regions. TCRdb handled the public reads itself, with Q25 trimming in fastp and clone calling in MiXCR, and kept productive beta chains. Every entry covers one CDR3 protein and lists the most common genes and DNA from its rows. This sample comprises a few hundred thousand distinct CDR3 sequences, roughly 10% of them detected only once. The ten most abundant clones make up approximately 17% of the sample. Sample time point, as interpreted from the label and publication: newly diagnosed GD, antithyroid drugs for less than 3 months. For both TCR sequencing and RNA sequencing, RNA was extracted from PBMCs using TRIzol.

These sequences were also reported in another study, on T cells in Graves' hyperthyroidism and ophthalmopathy.

This material consisted of peripheral blood mononuclear cells (PBMCs), taken at new diagnosis, from a patient treated with antithyroid drugs. These receptors all come from a woman under 30 with Graves disease. Donor details come from another sample of the same person, matched by shared clones.

This clonotype was counted at least ten times. The V and J genes are TRBV6-1 and TRBJ1-2; 7 bases map to TRBD1. Germline lookup yields CDR1 MNHNS and CDR2 SASEGT. J was trimmed by 4 bases and V by 5 bases; bases with no gene match: 13. This CDR3 is built from 16 residues. The CDR3 reads CASSRRQGVIIYGYTF. The DNA of the CDR3 is TGTGCCAGCAGTCGCCGACAGGGAGTTATTATCTATGGCTACACCTTC.

The V gene is TRBV29-1, the J gene TRBJ2-3; the match to TRBD2 covers 11 bases. Germline V gene lookup returns CDR1 SQVTM and CDR2 ANQGSEA. The CDR3 is 15 amino acids. With 4 bases clipped from V and 4 bases from J, the junction kept 7 bases outside the gene matches. The CDR3 spells CSVGLAGGGADTQYF. In DNA, the CDR3 is TGCAGCGTTGGTCTAGCGGGGGGTGGGGCAGATACGCAGTATTTT.

This clonotype was observed many times. The chain uses TRBV12-3 or TRBV12-4 and TRBJ2-2, with TRBD2 matching over 10 bases. Trimming took 3 bases from V and 4 from J; bases not matched to a gene: 2. There are 15 residues in the CDR3. The CDR3 is CASSFGLAATGELFF. DNA of the CDR3: TGTGCCAGCAGTTTCGGACTAGCGGCCACCGGGGAGCTGTTTTTT.

This clonotype occurred many times. This chain joins TRBV29-1 and TRBJ2-3; no clear D gene. Germline V lookup: CDR1 SQVTM, CDR2 ANQGSEA. The V and J ends lost 4 bases and 0 bases respectively, with 11 bases between them. The CDR3 runs to 14 residues. CDR3 DNA: TGCAGCGTTGTGTTGGCGACTAGCACAGATACGCAGTATTTT. Translated, it gives CSVVLATSTDTQYF.

The chain is built from TRBV20-1 and TRBJ2-1, with 7 bases identical to TRBD2. This CDR3 has 13 amino acids. Germline CDR1 DFQATT, CDR2 SNEGSKA (reference sequence). The J segment lost 9 bases and the V segment lost 6 bases, leaving 11 bases of the junction unmatched. CDR3 residues: CSAPVRTSGEQFF. The CDR3 nucleotides read TGCAGTGCCCCAGTTCGGACTAGTGGTGAGCAGTTCTTC.

This clonotype has just a few counts. The gene calls are TRBV4-1 and TRBJ1-5; possibly TRBD1 for D (6 bases). Trimming took 1 base from V and 1 from J, leaving 11 bases between them. The CDR3 extends over 16 amino acids. The germline gives CDR1 MGHRA, CDR2 YSYEKL. The CDR3 DNA reads TGCGCCAGCAGCCAAGTCGGCACAGGGAGCAATCAGCCCCAGCATTTT. Protein product: CASSQVGTGSNQPQHF.

This clonotype has ten or more counts. The chain uses TRBV28 and TRBJ2-2; the D is unclear. V was trimmed by 4 bases and J by 5 bases, leaving 11 bases between them. The germline CDR1 and CDR2 sequences are MDHEN and SYDVKM. The CDR3 is 14 amino acids. The CDR3 here is CASSSQAWTGELFF. The CDR3 DNA sequence: TGTGCCAGCAGTTCACAAGCCTGGACCGGGGAGCTGTTTTTT.

There are many counts of this clonotype. This chain links TRBV20-1 with TRBJ1-1, with 7 nucleotides matching TRBD1. The J segment lost 4 bases and the V segment lost 5 bases, leaving 7 bases of the junction unmatched. The CDR3 runs 13 residues. Germline V gene sequence: CDR1 DFQATT, CDR2 SNEGSKA (reference sequence). DNA of the CDR3: TGCAGTGCTGATCAGGGGGGGCCCACTGAAGCTTTCTTT. This encodes CSADQGGPTEAFF.

In this sample, this clonotype turned up many times. The CDR3 here is CASSWGQGGTEAFF. The DNA for the CDR3 is TGTGCCAGCAGCTGGGGACAGGGCGGCACTGAAGCTTTCTTT. The chain uses TRBV11-1 and TRBJ1-1, with 9 nucleotides matching TRBD1. V trimming: 4 bases; J trimming: 4 bases; junction bases outside the gene matches: 4. Germline V CDR1 and CDR2: SGHAT, FQDESV (reference sequence). This CDR3 comprises 14 residues.

At least ten counts were recorded for this clonotype. The rearrangement uses TRBV20-1 and TRBJ2-2; D possibly corresponds to TRBD1 (6 bases). V was clipped by 5 bases and J by 2 bases, with 12 bases between them. Germline V lookup: CDR1 DFQATT, CDR2 SNEGSKA (reference sequence). The CDR3 runs to 14 residues. The CDR3 protein is CSAYGTLNTGELFF. CDR3 in DNA: TGCAGTGCTTATGGGACACTTAACACCGGGGAGCTGTTTTTT.

Many counts were recorded for this clonotype. The rearrangement joins TRBV20-1 to TRBJ1-1, with 10 bases identical to TRBD1. The germline V gene has CDR1 DFQATT and CDR2 SNEGSKA (reference sequence). The junction had 12 bases not matched to a gene; V was cut back by 6 bases and J by 8 bases. The CDR3 runs to 14 residues. Written as DNA, the CDR3 is TGCAGTGCCGCCGGACAGGGGGTCTTATCGGAAGCTTTCTTT. Translating it yields CSAAGQGVLSEAFF.

The chain uses TRBV2 and TRBJ2-1; the D gene is possibly TRBD1 (6 bases). The length of the CDR3 is 15 residues. V dropped 4 bases and J dropped 0 bases, with 10 bases sitting between them. CDR1 SNHLY and CDR2 FYNNEI come from the germline V gene. The CDR3 nucleotides are TGTGCCAGCAGTGTGGGGACACCCTCCTACAATGAGCAGTTCTTC. Translation gives CASSVGTPSYNEQFF.

At least ten counts were recorded for this clonotype. The V and J genes are TRBV28 and TRBJ2-5; 10 nucleotides align to TRBD1. This CDR3 contains 14 residues. The V gene end was trimmed by 4 bases and the J gene end by 5 bases; junction bases not matched to a gene: 4. Per germline, CDR1 MDHEN and CDR2 SYDVKM. DNA for the CDR3: TGTGCCAGCAGTTCACCGGGACAGGGGGAGACCCAGTACTTC. Translation gives CASSSPGQGETQYF.

This clonotype was counted only a few times. The chain joins TRBV20-1 to TRBJ1-5; D not certain. The germline gives CDR1 DFQATT, CDR2 SNEGSKA (reference sequence). The length of the CDR3 is 13 residues. V dropped 3 bases and J dropped 7 bases, with 13 bases sitting between them. The CDR3 DNA is TGCAGTGCTAGTTTCGGGGTTGAACAGCCCCAGCATTTT. It specifies CSASFGVEQPQHF.

This clonotype was detected ten times or more. This rearrangement joins TRBV7-2 to TRBJ2-1, with D possibly TRBD2 on 5 matching bases. The DNA end is more similar to TRBJ2-4, so the J call may be wrong. Germline CDR1 is SGHTA and CDR2 is FQGNSA. This CDR3 spans 15 amino acids. The CDR3 spells CASSHPGVSKNIQYF. The DNA for the CDR3 is TGTGCCAGCAGCCATCCCGGGGTGTCCAAAAACATTCAGTACTTC.

This clonotype was detected ten times or more. The rearrangement links TRBV6-5 to TRBJ2-3; TRBD2 might be the D (6 bases). The CDR3 runs 17 residues. Germline CDR1 reads MNHEY; CDR2 reads SVGAGI. Trimming pared 2 bases from V and 4 bases from J, leaving 19 bases between. The CDR3 spells CASSYPGLTRSADTQYF. DNA of the CDR3: TGTGCCAGCAGTTACCCGGGACTGACTCGATCTGCAGATACGCAGTATTTT.

The table lists this clonotype with a few counts. The V gene is TRBV24-1, the J gene TRBJ2-7; D gene uncertain. Germline assignment: CDR1 KGHDR and CDR2 SFDVKD. V was shortened by 2 bases and J by 5 bases, with 9 bases between the two germline ends. There are 13 residues in the CDR3. The CDR3 loop reads CATSDWVENEQYF. The CDR3 coding sequence is TGTGCCACCAGTGATTGGGTGGAAAACGAGCAGTACTTC.

The chain uses TRBV19 and TRBJ1-1, with 9 bases lining up with TRBD1. The CDR3 covers 15 residues. CDR1 is LNHDA, CDR2 SQIVND, per germline (reference sequence). With 8 bases clipped from V and 3 bases from J, the junction kept 10 bases outside the gene matches. The CDR3 loop reads CASQQGASAYTEAFF. CDR3 nucleotides: TGTGCCAGTCAACAGGGGGCAAGCGCGTACACTGAAGCTTTCTTT.

The genes are TRBV10-3 and TRBJ1-4; D remains unclear. The CDR3 is 13 residues long. V was cut by 10 bases and J by 5 bases, with 14 bases left in between. Germline V gene sequence: CDR1 ENHRY, CDR2 SYGVKD. The CDR3 region has the DNA TGTGCCACCCAGGACCCGGGGAATGAAAAACTGTTTTTT. It yields the protein CATQDPGNEKLFF.

The table lists this clonotype with a few counts. The chain links TRBV5-1 to TRBJ1-2, with D possibly being TRBD1 (6 bases). The germline V and J ends were trimmed by 1 base and 8 bases, with 12 bases remaining between them. The CDR3 totals 13 residues. Germline CDR1 reads SGHRS; CDR2 reads YFSETQ. The CDR3 sequence: CASSLTGSNGYTF. The CDR3 DNA reads TGCGCCAGCAGCTTGACAGGGTCGAACGGCTACACCTTC.

CDR3 sequence: CASSLGGTGNPLNYGYTF. The CDR3 region has the DNA TGTGCCAGCAGCTTAGGTGGGACAGGGAACCCCCTAAACTATGGCTACACCTTC. The chain uses TRBV7-6 and TRBJ1-2; 9 bases line up with TRBD1. The CDR3 totals 18 residues. Germline assignment: CDR1 SGHVS and CDR2 FNYEAQ. The junction had 11 bases not matched to a gene; V was cut back by 1 base and J by 2 bases.

This clonotype was detected many times. The gene calls are TRBV7-2 and TRBJ1-5, with D unresolved. Trimming left V 3 bases short and J 1 base short, with 4 bases between. The germline V gene has CDR1 SGHTA and CDR2 FQGNSA. This CDR3 spans 13 amino acids. DNA of the CDR3: TGTGCCAGCAGCTTTCGCAGCAATCAGCCCCAGCATTTT. Translated: CASSFRSNQPQHF.

This clonotype showed up just a few times. The chain couples TRBV20-1 to TRBJ2-3, with D perhaps TRBD2 (6 bases). The germline V gene encodes CDR1 DFQATT and CDR2 SNEGSKA (reference sequence). V was pared by 4 bases and J by 2 bases, with 13 bases between. CDR3 length: 14 amino acids. CDR3 in DNA: TGCAGTGCTAATCCCGCGGGGCCCACAGATACGCAGTATTTT. This translates into CSANPAGPTDTQYF.

The V and J genes are TRBV18 and TRBJ2-1; tentatively, D is TRBD2 (6 bases). The CDR3 totals 18 residues. The V gene's germline CDR1 is KGHSH and CDR2 LQKENI. The ends were cut back, 4 bases at V and 4 bases at J, with 23 bases in the middle. The DNA for the CDR3 is TGTGCCAGCTCACTAATAACGAGCTTCTTGGGGACTTACAATGAGCAGTTCTTC. Translating it yields CASSLITSFLGTYNEQFF.

This clonotype was picked up many times. The rearrangement links TRBV12-3 or TRBV12-4 to TRBJ2-5; a weak D match, TRBD2 (6 bases). The CDR3 covers 16 residues. V was trimmed by 8 bases and J by 7 bases, leaving 26 bases between them. The chain's CDR3 is CASASRDSFLGSTQYF. As DNA, the CDR3 is TGTGCCAGCGCCAGCCGGGACTCATTTTTAGGCTCGACCCAGTACTTC.

This clonotype was found many times. V is TRBV29-1 and J is TRBJ2-3, with a weak D call TRBD2 (6 bases). Germline V lookup: CDR1 SQVTM, CDR2 ANQGSEA. The V gene lost 4 bases and the J gene lost 2 bases, with 13 bases spanning the gap. The CDR3 extends over 14 amino acids. The CDR3 here is CSVGRVADTDTQYF. CDR3 bases: TGCAGCGTTGGAAGGGTAGCGGACACAGATACGCAGTATTTT.

This clonotype was seen repeatedly, ten times or more. The chain recombines TRBV28 with TRBJ2-7; 8 bases align to TRBD1. The germline CDR1 and CDR2 sequences are MDHEN and SYDVKM. V gave up 6 bases and J gave up 0 bases; unmatched junction bases: 10. This CDR3 is built from 16 residues. CDR3 in amino acids: CASRRNRQGSSYEQYF. The CDR3 bases are TGTGCCAGCAGAAGAAATCGACAGGGGAGCTCCTACGAGCAGTACTTC.

This clonotype was picked up many times. The J gene is TRBJ1-1, the V gene TRBV19; D not resolved. Germline V gives CDR1 LNHDA, CDR2 SQIVND (reference sequence). Trimming cost V 1 base and J 1 base, with 4 bases left between them. This CDR3 comprises 13 residues. CDR3 DNA: TGTGCCAGTAGTATAGGGGAGAACACTGAAGCTTTCTTT. Its protein product is CASSIGENTEAFF.

This clonotype was recorded many times. The chain uses TRBV12-3 or TRBV12-4 and TRBJ2-3; 7 nucleotides agree with TRBD2. V shed 4 bases and J 0 bases; nucleotides not matched to a gene: 10. This CDR3 is built from 17 residues. This CDR3 reads CASSSYLGRGSTDTQYF. The CDR3 coding sequence is TGTGCCAGCAGTTCTTACCTGGGGCGGGGGAGCACAGATACGCAGTATTTT.

This clonotype came up many times. This rearrangement joins TRBV7-2 to TRBJ1-1, with D maybe TRBD1 (5 bases). The ends were cut back, 5 bases at V and 7 bases at J, with 23 bases in the middle. From germline, CDR1 is SGHTA and CDR2 FQGNSA. This CDR3 region has 16 residues. In nucleotides, the CDR3 is TGTGCCAGCAGCCTTTACTCACGAGGGGTCCGGGGTGAAGCTTTCTTT. Translating it yields CASSLYSRGVRGEAFF. The full variable domain, rest sourced from reference TRBV7-2 and TRBJ1-1, is GAGVSQSPSNKVTEKGKDVELRCDPISGHTALYWYRQSLGQGLEFLIYFQGNSAPDKSGLPSDRFSAERTGGSVSTLTIQRTQQEDSAVYLCASSLYSRGVRGEAFFGQGTRLTVV.